Shown below are 20 T cell receptor beta chains from a single sample sequenced in a study of OX40 agonist ivuxolimab in advanced cancers. The protocol was immunoSEQ multiplex PCR, while the TCRdb copy is restricted to in-frame clones and leaves out a portion. The repertoire holds about 35,000 clones, over 80% seen once, with more than 20% in the top ten. This sample comprised CD4+ or CD8+ T cells sorted from blood, obtained in a trial of the OX40 agonist ivuxolimab. The receptors shown here come from an adult with an advanced solid tumor such as melanoma, head and neck, liver or kidney cancer.

The genes are TRBV11-2 and TRBJ2-3; D tentatively fits TRBD1 or TRBD2 (5 bases each). Germline CDR1 and CDR2: SGHAT and FQNNGV. The V and J ends lost 4 bases and 2 bases respectively, with 19 bases between them. CDR3 size: 17 residues. In DNA, the CDR3 is TGTGCCAGCAGCTCCCAGGGCCAACTAGGAAACACAGATACGCAGTATTTT. Its translation: CASSSQGQLGNTDTQYF.

The chain uses TRBV19 and TRBJ2-1; TRBD2 matches at 8 bases. CDR3 length: 17 amino acids. J lost 3 bases, V lost 3 bases, and 10 bases had no gene match. Germline values: CDR1 LNHDA, CDR2 SQIVND (reference sequence). The CDR3 coding sequence is TGTGCCAGTAGTATCACTAGCGGAGATTCTTTCTACAATGAGCAGTTCTTC. It yields the protein CASSITSGDSFYNEQFF.

In its sample, this clone was seen many times. The chain joins TRBV7-8 to TRBJ2-3, with unresolved D. V gave up 1 base and J gave up 4 bases, with 6 bases separating them. The length of the CDR3 is 13 residues. Germline-derived CDR1 and CDR2 are SGHVS and FQNEAQ. The CDR3 DNA sequence: TGTGCCAGCAGCTTAGTCAGCGCAGATACGCAGTATTTT. Its protein product is CASSLVSADTQYF.

The rearrangement joins TRBV27 to TRBJ2-3; perhaps TRBD2 as D (7 bases). CDR1 MNHEY and CDR2 SMNVEV come from the germline V gene (reference sequence). Between the trimmed V and J ends, which lost 1 base and 0 bases, there was a span of 14 bases. The CDR3 covers 17 residues. CDR3 in amino acids: CASSLYAGAHSTDTQYF. The CDR3, as DNA: TGTGCCAGCAGTTTATATGCGGGGGCACATAGCACAGATACGCAGTATTTT.

The chain is built from TRBV28 and TRBJ2-7, with D possibly being TRBD1 or TRBD2 (5 bases each). This CDR3 region has 14 residues. With 5 bases removed from V and 3 bases from J, the gap between germline ends came to 14 bases. Germline V gene lookup returns CDR1 MDHEN and CDR2 SYDVKM. The CDR3: CASSRQRTSYEQYF. CDR3 nucleotides: TGTGCCAGCAGTCGACAGCGAACTAGCTACGAGCAGTACTTC.

CDR3 amino acids: CARSPANPKNIQYF. The DNA of the CDR3 is TGTGCCAGAAGCCCTGCGAACCCCAAAAACATTCAGTACTTC. The chain has TRBV5-3 and TRBJ2-4, with D unresolved. TRBV5-3 is designated an ORF whose function remains uncertain. The CDR3 sequence is 14 residues long. Trimming left V 4 bases short and J 2 bases short, with 10 bases between.

The rearrangement uses TRBV2 and TRBJ1-1, with TRBD1 identical over 8 bases. The V and J ends lost 6 bases and 0 bases, in that order; junction bases with no gene match: 3. Germline V gene sequence: CDR1 SNHLY, CDR2 FYNNEI. CDR3 length: 14 amino acids. DNA for the CDR3: TGTGCCAGCAGCAGACAGGGGATGAACACTGAAGCTTTCTTT. Translated: CASSRQGMNTEAFF.

The V gene is TRBV9, the J gene TRBJ2-1; D perhaps matches TRBD2 (6 bases). Germline CDR1 SGDLS, CDR2 YYNGEE. The CDR3 has 14 amino acids. V was clipped by 3 bases and J by 3 bases, with 10 bases between them. This CDR3 is CASSGDGGYNEQFF. The CDR3 DNA reads as TGTGCCAGCAGCGGGGACGGGGGCTACAATGAGCAGTTCTTC.

The V call is TRBV10-2, the J call TRBJ2-5; no definite D call. V was shortened by 2 bases and J by 5 bases, with 18 bases between the two germline ends. The CDR3 runs 16 residues. The V gene's germline CDR1 is WSHSY and CDR2 SAAADI. The CDR3 sequence: CASSEDRWTNGETQYF. The CDR3 region has the DNA TGCGCCAGCAGTGAGGATCGGTGGACGAATGGGGAGACCCAGTACTTC.

This rearrangement joins TRBV4-3 to TRBJ2-6; possibly TRBD1 for D (6 bases). With 3 bases removed from V and 0 bases from J, the gap between germline ends came to 15 bases. From germline, CDR1 is LGHNA and CDR2 YSLEER. The CDR3 length is 18 residues. The CDR3 bases are TGCGCCAGCAGCCATGCCTCCGGGACACACTCTGGGGCCAACGTCCTGACTTTC. It specifies CASSHASGTHSGANVLTF.

This chain uses TRBV9 with TRBJ2-6, with unresolved D. V shed 0 bases and J shed 3 bases, with 10 bases lying between them. Germline CDR1 is SGDLS and CDR2 is YYNGEE. The CDR3 has 16 residues. The DNA of the CDR3 is TGTGCCAGCAGCGTAGAGGTTGAGTTTGGGGCCAACGTCCTGACTTTC. Translated: CASSVEVEFGANVLTF.

V and J are TRBV4-1 and TRBJ1-3; D is ambiguous. CDR1 is MGHRA and CDR2 is YSYEKL in the germline V gene. V was clipped by 1 base and J by 1 base, with 11 bases between them. The CDR3 is made up of 16 amino acids. CDR3 residues: CASSQGVRTSGNTIYF. CDR3 sequence (DNA): TGCGCCAGCAGCCAAGGGGTCCGCACATCTGGAAACACCATATATTTT.

The chain links TRBV5-3 to TRBJ2-1; D may be TRBD2 (6 bases). TRBV5-3 is given ORF status, its function remaining uncertain. There are 18 residues in the CDR3. Trimming removed 3 bases at V and 1 base at J, with 20 bases between. As DNA, the CDR3 is TGTGCCAGAAGCTCCCCCCGCATAAGACTAGAATCCTACAATGAGCAGTTCTTC. Encoded protein: CARSSPRIRLESYNEQFF.

CDR3 residues: CASSLGNSVVLNEQFF. In DNA, the CDR3 is TGTGCCAGCAGTTTAGGGAACTCGGTCGTCTTGAATGAGCAGTTCTTC. The rearrangement uses TRBV6-5 and TRBJ2-1; unclear D gene. CDR3 length: 16 residues. Germline V gene data show CDR1 as MNHEY and CDR2 as SVGAGI. Trimming shortened V by 4 bases and J by 7 bases, and 20 bases separated the two germline ends.

J is TRBJ1-2 and V is TRBV27; D perhaps matches TRBD1 (6 bases). In germline, CDR1 is MNHEY, CDR2 SMNVEV (reference sequence). Trimming removed 4 bases at V and 4 bases at J, with 19 bases between. The CDR3 is 16 residues long. CDR3 in amino acids: CASSSSTGLPGYGYTF. CDR3 sequence (DNA): TGTGCCAGCAGTTCCTCAACAGGGCTTCCAGGCTATGGCTACACCTTC.

The chain recombines TRBV5-6 with TRBJ2-7; 7 bases agree with TRBD1. Germline-derived CDR1 and CDR2 are SGHDT and YYEEEE. J gave up 4 bases and V 1 base, and 5 bases lay outside the gene matches. The CDR3 covers 14 residues. The CDR3 region is CASSLTGVRYEQYF. DNA for the CDR3: TGTGCCAGCAGCTTGACAGGGGTACGGTACGAGCAGTACTTC.

The gene calls are TRBV7-9 and TRBJ1-4; D is perhaps TRBD1 (6 bases). Germline CDR1 is SEHNR and CDR2 is FQNEAQ (reference sequence). Trimming took off 4 bases at V and 8 bases at J, with 14 bases between the two ends. This CDR3 contains 14 residues. CDR3 loop: CASSSRDKVEKLFF. The DNA of the CDR3 is TGTGCCAGCAGCTCCCGGGACAAAGTGGAAAAACTGTTTTTT. The variable domain in full, completed from reference TRBV7-9 and TRBJ1-4, reads DTGVSQNPRHKITKRGQNVTFRCDPISEHNRLYWYRQTLGQGPEFLTYFQNEAQLEKSRLLSDRFSAERPKGSFSTLEIQRTEQGDSAMYLCASSSRDKVEKLFFGSGTQLSVL.

As for this clone: Germline is not matched at one junction end, which may reflect a read error. V usage is TRBV5-6 and J usage is TRBJ1-5; 8 nucleotides line up with TRBD1. Germline CDR1 reads SGHDT; CDR2 reads YYEEEE. The CDR3 length is 13 residues. The CDR3 here is CASSFGAGDRLNF. CDR3 sequence (DNA): TGTGCCAGCAGCTTTGGGGCGGGGGACAGGTTGAATTTT.

J is TRBJ2-3 and V is TRBV9; either TRBD1 or TRBD2 may supply D (6 bases each). CDR3 length: 19 amino acids. Trimming shortened V by 0 bases and J by 2 bases, and 22 bases separated the two germline ends. In germline, CDR1 is SGDLS, CDR2 YYNGEE. CDR3 in DNA: TGTGCCAGCAGCGTAGGGGGGGCCGTGAGGGCAGCTCCCACAGATACGCAGTATTTT. Its protein is CASSVGGAVRAAPTDTQYF.

The rearrangement joins TRBV4-1 to TRBJ1-1; no definite D call. CDR1 is MGHRA, CDR2 YSYEKL, per germline. There are 12 residues in the CDR3. V lost 1 base to trimming and J lost 3 bases, with 3 bases between them. The CDR3 DNA follows: TGCGCCAGCAGCCAAGCGGACACTGAAGCTTTCTTT. The encoded protein is CASSQADTEAFF.